The text below deals with one T cell receptor beta chain. As yet, its antigen is unknown. General study findings and limits: Tumor Tregs overlapped most with tumor, then blood, naive CD4+ cells.

V was clipped by 6 bases and J by 2 bases; unmatched bases: 9. The CDR3 sequence is 16 residues long. Treg sorting used a CD4+CD25+CD127-/low gate. One entry per CDR3 protein results from TCRdb running MiXCR on the 5' RACE reads. The data hold approximately 50,000 distinct CDR3 sequences, with 20% observed a single time. The sample taken for sequencing was tumor-infiltrating Tregs sorted from the breast tumor. The sequence was collected from a female donor with breast cancer. V and J are TRBV12-3 or TRBV12-4 and TRBJ1-5, with 8 bases fitting TRBD1. The CDR3 nucleotides read TGTGCCAGCAGCTGGTCAGGGGGCGGACGCAATCAGCCCCAGCATTTT. It yields the protein CASSWSGGGRNQPQHF.